The rows below give T cell receptor beta chains drawn from one sample of a study of blood T cell repertoires in COVID-19. Measured with immunoSEQ multiplex PCR; TCRdb has only the in-frame clones, and not every one. The sample comprises fewer than 60,000 clones, 80% to 90% of which are singletons, and over 10% rests with the top ten. Sequences were obtained from peripheral blood. Receptors were obtained from a woman of 80 years or more with acute or convalescent COVID-19. CDR3s include the opening cysteine and the closing phenylalanine or tryptophan. A D gene is named only where the DNA matches it firmly. Clone size is not always given. Where it is, it says once, few, many or a class for expanded clones.

>TRBJ2-2|NA|TRBD2|TRBV7-2
TGTGCCAGCAGCTTAGCGAGCGGGGTTAACACCGGGGAGCTGTTTTTT
CASSLASGVNTGELFF
>TRBJ1-6|few|NA|TRBV11-3
TGTGCCAGCAGCTTACCAGGGGCGAGTCCCCTCCACTTT
CASSLPGASPLHF
>TRBJ1-2|NA|NA|TRBV19
TGTGCCAGTAGTCCCCAAGACAGATCCCTTTATGGCTACACCTTC
CASSPQDRSLYGYTF
>TRBJ1-2|few|TRBD1|TRBV6-6
TGTGCCAGCAGTTACCTGGGACAGGGGAAAGGTGGCTACACCTTC
CASSYLGQGKGGYTF
>TRBJ2-3|NA|TRBD2|TRBV3-1/TRBV3-2
TGTGCCAGCAGCCAACTGAGCGGGGGGGCTACAGATACGCAGTATTTT
CASSQLSGGATDTQYF
>TRBJ1-4|few|NA|TRBV6-5
TGTGCCAGCAGGGGACTTGAAAAACTGTTTTTT
CASRGLEKLFF
>TRBJ2-7|NA|TRBD2|TRBV29-1
TGCAGCGTCGGCCGGGGGGGGAATGACGAGCAGTACTTC
CSVGRGGNDEQYF
>TRBJ2-3|NA|NA|TRBV9
TGTGCCAGCAGCGTAGCCCTCACAGATACGCAGTATTTT
CASSVALTDTQYF
>TRBJ1-5|NA|NA|TRBV20-1
TGCAGTGCAAAGGGAGGGGGACCCCAGCATTTT
CSAKGGGPQHF
>TRBJ2-1|NA|NA|TRBV2
TGTGCCAGCAGGTCGGGATCGTCCTACAATGAGCAGTTCTTC
CASRSGSSYNEQFF
>TRBJ1-2|few|NA|TRBV14
TGTGCCAGCAGCCAAGAGGGGCTTCCTAACTATGGCTACACCTTC
CASSQEGLPNYGYTF
>TRBJ2-3|NA|TRBD1|TRBV18
TGTGCCAGCTCACCGACAGGGGAGGAAGATACGCAGTATTTT
CASSPTGEEDTQYF
>TRBJ1-4|few|NA|TRBV30
TGTGCCTGGAGTGTATGGGAGAATGAAAAACTGTTTTTT
CAWSVWENEKLFF
>TRBJ1-6|NA|NA|TRBV11-2
TGTGCCAGCAGCGTTACAGGGTCAAGCTCCTATAATTCACCCCTCCACTTT
CASSVTGSSSYNSPLHF
>TRBJ1-1|NA|TRBD1|TRBV3-1/TRBV3-2
TGTGCCAGCAGTGCACCGGGACAGGGGACGGCTTTCTTT
CASSAPGQGTAFF
>TRBJ1-6|NA|TRBD1|TRBV11-1
TGTGCCAGCAGCCCTAAGGGACAGGGGGCGAGATCACCCCTCCACTTT
CASSPKGQGARSPLHF
>TRBJ1-1|NA|NA|TRBV6-5
TGTGCCAGCAGCAGGGGCTCGAACACTGAAGCTTTCTTT
CASSRGSNTEAFF
>TRBJ1-5|NA|TRBD1|TRBV4-1
TGCGCCAGCAGCCAAGATGGACAGGATAGCAATCAGCCCCAGCATTTT
CASSQDGQDSNQPQHF
>TRBJ1-2|NA|NA|TRBV3-1/TRBV3-2
TGTGCCAGTCAGGGCGTCTATGGCTACACCTTC
CASQGVYGYTF
>TRBJ2-5|few|NA|TRBV5-1
TGCGCCAGCAGCTCCACCCGGGCTAGCGCCGGGGAGACCCAGTACTTC
CASSSTRASAGETQYF